The 30 T cell receptor beta chains given below trace back to one sample, sequenced in a study of blood T cell repertoires in COVID-19. The data were produced by immunoSEQ multiplex PCR, yet TCRdb's version contains in-frame clones alone and is incomplete. Of 180,000 or so clones listed, around 80% are singletons. Specimen: PBMCs or T cells enriched from blood (not recorded which). These receptors originate from a man in his forties or fifties who had recovered from COVID-19.

The chain is built from TRBV5-1 and TRBJ1-6; perhaps TRBD1 as D (6 bases). Trimming stripped 0 bases from V and 5 bases from J, with 6 bases between. The CDR3 covers 14 residues. Germline-derived CDR1 and CDR2 are SGHRS and YFSETQ. The CDR3: CASSLGTDNSPLHF. In DNA, the CDR3 is TGCGCCAGCAGCTTGGGGACAGATAATTCACCCCTCCACTTT. The full variable domain, completed using reference TRBV5-1 and TRBJ1-6, is KAGVTQTPRYLIKTRGQQVTLSCSPISGHRSVSWYQQTPGQGLQFLFEYFSETQRNKGNFPGRFSGRQFSNSRSEMNVSTLELGDSALYLCASSLGTDNSPLHFGNGTRLTVT.

The chain carries TRBV15 and TRBJ2-2, with D uncertain. Germline V gene data show CDR1 as LNHNV and CDR2 as YYDKDF (reference sequence). CDR3 size: 13 residues. V lost 2 bases to trimming and J lost 5 bases, with 6 bases between them. This CDR3 is CATSRLYTGELFF. CDR3 in DNA: TGTGCCACCAGCAGATTATATACCGGGGAGCTGTTTTTT.

The chain employs TRBV5-1 and TRBJ1-3, with 9 bases fitting TRBD1. V shed 0 bases and J 4 bases; nucleotides not matched to a gene: 8. Germline-derived CDR1 and CDR2 are SGHRS and YFSETQ. The CDR3 loop spans 17 amino acids. The CDR3 sequence: CASSLEGQGFSGNTIYF. The CDR3 bases are TGCGCCAGCAGCTTGGAGGGACAGGGTTTTTCGGGAAACACCATATATTTT.

This clone was observed a single time. V gene TRBV6-1 combines with J gene TRBJ1-5, with D hard to call. Deletions cut 5 bases from V and 5 bases from J, with 13 bases between. This CDR3 comprises 14 residues. Germline CDR1 reads MNHNS; CDR2 reads SASEGT. CDR3 nucleotide sequence: TGTGCCAGCAGTCCCCCGCAGGCCGATCAGCCCCAGCATTTT. This gives the protein CASSPPQADQPQHF.

The CDR3 sequence: CASSKVERVGYEQFF. In nucleotides, the CDR3 is TGTGCCAGCAGCAAAGTGGAGCGGGTGGGCTATGAGCAGTTCTTC. The V gene is TRBV21-1, the J gene TRBJ2-1; no check of the table's D call, TRBD2, against the DNA was made. TRBV21-1 is recorded as a pseudogene. CDR3 size: 15 residues.

This chain links TRBV2 with TRBJ2-2; D is unclear. Germline V gene lookup returns CDR1 SNHLY and CDR2 FYNNEI. Trimming removed 4 bases from V and 2 bases from J, with 5 bases in between. This CDR3 region has 13 residues. CDR3: CASSGENTGELFF. The CDR3 DNA is TGTGCCAGCAGTGGAGAAAACACCGGGGAGCTGTTTTTT.

The chain carries TRBV7-8 and TRBJ2-1; 11 bases line up with TRBD2. The CDR3 totals 19 residues. The V gene's germline CDR1 is SGHVS and CDR2 FQNEAQ. Trimming removed 3 bases from V and 2 bases from J; junction bases left unmatched: 12. The CDR3 bases are TGTGCCAGCAGCTTTTCCAGCAGATCACTAGCGGGGGCCTACAATGAGCAGTTCTTC. Its protein product is CASSFSSRSLAGAYNEQFF.

This clone appeared once. V gene TRBV6-5 combines with J gene TRBJ1-6, with D hard to call. This CDR3 spans 13 amino acids. The V gene's germline CDR1 is MNHEY and CDR2 SVGAGI. V shed 7 bases and J shed 7 bases, with 11 bases lying between them. In nucleotides, the CDR3 is TGTGCCAGCACGGGTGACGGCAATTCACCCCTCCACTTT. Its protein is CASTGDGNSPLHF.

The chain recombines TRBV20-1 with TRBJ1-1; no definite D call. The V end was cut by 3 bases, the J end by 3 bases, with 23 bases between. The CDR3 length is 17 residues. From germline, CDR1 is DFQATT and CDR2 SNEGSKA (reference sequence). CDR3 DNA: TGCAGTGCTAGTCGGGCAGTAACTCTGAAGAGGGACACTGAAGCTTTCTTT. Translated: CSASRAVTLKRDTEAFF.

The rearrangement links TRBV14 to TRBJ1-5, with D tentatively TRBD1 (6 bases). Germline V gene sequence: CDR1 SGHDN, CDR2 FVKESK. This CDR3 is built from 13 residues. Trimming removed 8 bases at V and 3 bases at J, with 11 bases between. The CDR3 coding sequence is TGTGCCAGCGCGCAGGGGTTCAATCAGCCCCAGCATTTT. Encoded protein: CASAQGFNQPQHF.

CDR3 coding DNA: TGTGCCACCAGCAGGGACCTAGCGACAAACACCGGGGAGCTGTTTTTT. This encodes CATSRDLATNTGELFF. The V call is TRBV15, the J call TRBJ2-2; TRBD2 might be the D (6 bases). The V end was cut by 3 bases, the J end by 2 bases, with 13 bases between. The CDR3 is 16 residues long. Germline V gene sequence: CDR1 LNHNV, CDR2 YYDKDF (reference sequence).

The DNA for the CDR3 is TGTGCCACCAAGGAGACAGGGGGCAACAGCAATCAGCCCCAGCATTTT. The encoded protein is CATKETGGNSNQPQHF. The V call is TRBV19, the J call TRBJ1-5; 10 positions match TRBD1. Per germline, CDR1 LNHDA and CDR2 SQIVND (reference sequence). CDR3 size: 16 residues. V lost 10 bases and J lost 1; bases outside the gene matches: 10.

This rearrangement joins TRBV5-6 to TRBJ2-1, with 10 bases fitting TRBD2. CDR3 length equals 16 residues. The germline gives CDR1 SGHDT, CDR2 YYEEEE. The V and J ends lost 5 bases and 2 bases, in that order; junction bases with no gene match: 7. The CDR3 region is CASRSLAGETYNEQFF. In DNA, the CDR3 is TGTGCCAGCAGGAGTCTAGCGGGGGAGACCTACAATGAGCAGTTCTTC. The complete variable domain, with remaining parts taken from reference TRBV5-6 and TRBJ2-1, reads DAGVTQSPTHLIKTRGQQVTLRCSPKSGHDTVSWYQQALGQGPQFIFQYYEEEERQRGNFPDRFSGHQFPNYSSELNVNALLLGDSALYLCASRSLAGETYNEQFFGPGTRLTVL.

The chain couples TRBV15 to TRBJ1-5, with D possibly being TRBD1 (5 bases). Trimming pared 8 bases from V and 8 bases from J, leaving 10 bases between. This CDR3 has 11 residues. Germline CDR1 reads LNHNV; CDR2 reads YYDKDF (reference sequence). The CDR3 spells CATPRVKPQHF. DNA for the CDR3: TGTGCCACCCCCAGGGTAAAGCCCCAGCATTTT.

The rearrangement joins TRBV3-1 (or the pseudogene TRBV3-2) to TRBJ2-5, with 10 bases fitting TRBD2. The CDR3 extends over 16 amino acids. Germline V gene data show CDR1 as LGHDT and CDR2 as YNNKEL (reference sequence). V was pared by 1 base and J by 5 bases, with 7 bases of the junction left unmatched. The CDR3 sequence: CASSQVASGGEETQYF. DNA of the CDR3: TGTGCCAGCAGCCAAGTGGCTAGCGGGGGAGAGGAGACCCAGTACTTC.

This clone was observed once. The rearrangement joins TRBV29-1 to TRBJ2-1; 7 bases are a match to TRBD2. J was trimmed by 7 bases and V by 3 bases; bases with no gene match: 15. This CDR3 has 16 amino acids. Germline assignment: CDR1 SQVTM and CDR2 ANQGSEA. The CDR3 protein is CSVEPHMGGIDNEQFF. The CDR3 DNA reads TGCAGCGTTGAGCCCCACATGGGAGGGATCGATAATGAGCAGTTCTTC.

This sequence joins TRBV10-3 and TRBJ1-4; D is uncertain. The CDR3 has 17 residues. CDR1 and CDR2 from the germline V gene are ENHRY and SYGVKD. V lost 1 base and J 5 bases, leaving 17 bases between the germline ends. The CDR3 DNA sequence: TGTGCCATCAGTGAGTTACCACTCTTGGAGGGCAATGAAAAACTGTTTTTT. It encodes CAISELPLLEGNEKLFF.

The rearrangement links TRBV28 to TRBJ1-5, with 7 bases that match TRBD1. Germline CDR1 MDHEN, CDR2 SYDVKM. The CDR3 length is 15 residues. The V segment lost 3 bases and the J segment 2 bases; nucleotides outside the gene matches: 4. The CDR3 DNA follows: TGTGCCAGCAGTTTTCCAGGGGGTGGCAATCAGCCCCAGCATTTT. Residues: CASSFPGGGNQPQHF.

This chain connects TRBV5-6 to TRBJ2-2, with D uncertain. CDR3 size: 16 residues. Trimming stripped 1 base from V and 2 bases from J, with 12 bases between. Germline lookup yields CDR1 SGHDT and CDR2 YYEEEE. CDR3: CASSLSATPNTGELFF. CDR3 in DNA: TGTGCCAGCAGCTTGTCGGCGACACCCAACACCGGGGAGCTGTTTTTT.

The chain recombines TRBV5-1 with TRBJ1-2; 7 bases are a match to TRBD1. V was clipped by 5 bases and J by 4 bases; unmatched bases: 11. The germline gives CDR1 SGHRS, CDR2 YFSETQ. The CDR3 totals 15 residues. In DNA form, the CDR3 reads TGCGCCAGCAGAAATCCCGGGACAGACTCCTATGGCTACACCTTC. Its protein is CASRNPGTDSYGYTF. Variable domain in full (rest from reference TRBV5-1 and TRBJ1-2): KAGVTQTPRYLIKTRGQQVTLSCSPISGHRSVSWYQQTPGQGLQFLFEYFSETQRNKGNFPGRFSGRQFSNSRSEMNVSTLELGDSALYLCASRNPGTDSYGYTFGSGTRLTVV.

The V and J genes are TRBV24-1 and TRBJ2-3, with TRBD1 as a possible D gene (6 bases). The V end was cut by 7 bases, the J end by 3 bases, with 10 bases between. Germline V gives CDR1 KGHDR, CDR2 SFDVKD. This CDR3 has 13 amino acids. The CDR3 here is CATRRGGTDTQYF. In DNA form, the CDR3 reads TGTGCCACCAGAAGAGGGGGTACAGATACGCAGTATTTT.

This chain links TRBV5-1 with TRBJ2-7, with TRBD1 identical over 8 bases. The CDR3 has 15 residues. The J segment lost 0 bases and the V segment lost 2 bases, leaving 4 bases of the junction unmatched. Germline V gene sequence: CDR1 SGHRS, CDR2 YFSETQ. The CDR3 region has the DNA TGCGCCAGCAGCTTATGGACAGGGACCTCCTACGAGCAGTACTTC. Amino acids: CASSLWTGTSYEQYF.

J is TRBJ1-2 and V is TRBV11-2; weak D call: TRBD1 (5 bases). The CDR3 contains 16 residues. Trimming took 1 base from V and 3 from J, leaving 15 bases between them. The germline CDR1 and CDR2 sequences are SGHAT and FQNNGV. CDR3 bases: TGTGCCAGCAGCTTAGGTTCAGGGCCCATCGACTATGGCTACACCTTC. This gives the protein CASSLGSGPIDYGYTF.

This rearrangement joins TRBV5-1 to TRBJ2-1, with D unclear. The ends were cut back, 3 bases at V and 10 bases at J, with 11 bases in the middle. The CDR3 is made up of 12 amino acids. The germline V gene has CDR1 SGHRS and CDR2 YFSETQ. The CDR3 protein is CASSSSFMEQFF. The CDR3 DNA is TGCGCCAGCAGCTCGTCTTTTATGGAGCAGTTCTTC. The full variable domain, in which reference TRBV5-1 and TRBJ2-1 provide the parts outside the CDR3, is KAGVTQTPRYLIKTRGQQVTLSCSPISGHRSVSWYQQTPGQGLQFLFEYFSETQRNKGNFPGRFSGRQFSNSRSEMNVSTLELGDSALYLCASSSSFMEQFFGPGTRLTVL.

The chain links TRBV28 to TRBJ2-5; D not resolved. Between the trimmed V and J ends, which lost 3 bases and 5 bases, there was a span of 10 bases. CDR3 size: 13 residues. CDR1 is MDHEN and CDR2 is SYDVKM in the germline V gene. CDR3 coding DNA: TGTGCCAGCAGTTTGCCCTTGGAGGAGACCCAGTACTTC. Its translation is CASSLPLEETQYF.

CDR3: CATSEDRDFEYNEQFF. The CDR3 nucleotides read TGTGCCACCAGTGAGGACCGGGACTTCGAATACAATGAGCAGTTCTTC. The chain recombines TRBV24-1 with TRBJ2-1; a weak D match, TRBD2 (6 bases). Per germline, CDR1 KGHDR and CDR2 SFDVKD. The CDR3 has 16 amino acids. V dropped 4 bases and J dropped 4 bases, with 16 bases sitting between them.

The chain employs TRBV5-4 and TRBJ2-2, with 11 bases aligning to TRBD2. Germline trimming cut 4 bases from V and 7 bases from J; bases unmatched to any gene: 9. The CDR3 totals 16 residues. Germline lookup yields CDR1 SGHNT and CDR2 YYREEE (reference sequence). CDR3 loop: CASSTGTSGGGGELFF. In DNA, the CDR3 is TGTGCCAGCAGCACCGGGACTAGCGGAGGTGGCGGGGAGCTGTTTTTT. Full variable domain (outside the CDR3, taken from reference TRBV5-4 and TRBJ2-2): ETGVTQSPTHLIKTRGQQVTLRCSSQSGHNTVSWYQQALGQGPQFIFQYYREEENGRGNFPPRFSGLQFPNYSSELNVNALELDDSALYLCASSTGTSGGGGELFFGEGSRLTVL.

This chain uses TRBV2 with TRBJ1-1; D perhaps matches TRBD1 (5 bases). CDR1 is SNHLY and CDR2 is FYNNEI in the germline V gene. V lost 2 bases and J lost 3, with 10 bases in between. The CDR3 runs 14 residues. The CDR3 protein is CASSELEGDTEAFF. The CDR3, as DNA: TGTGCCAGCAGTGAATTGGAAGGGGACACTGAAGCTTTCTTT. The variable domain in full, completed from reference TRBV2 and TRBJ1-1, reads EPEVTQTPSHQVTQMGQEVILRCVPISNHLYFYWYRQILGQKVEFLVSFYNNEISEKSEIFDDQFSVERPDGSNFTLKIRSTKLEDSAMYFCASSELEGDTEAFFGQGTRLTVV.

The V gene is TRBV3-1 (or the pseudogene TRBV3-2), the J gene TRBJ2-7; TRBD2 matches at 15 bases. This CDR3 comprises 19 residues. CDR1 and CDR2 (germline): LGHDT, YNNKEL (reference sequence). J gave up 4 bases and V 1 base, and 11 bases lay outside the gene matches. The CDR3 is CASSQGLPGLAGGRYEQYF. CDR3 bases: TGTGCCAGCAGCCAAGGCCTCCCGGGACTAGCGGGGGGCCGTTACGAGCAGTACTTC.

The rearrangement joins TRBV28 to TRBJ1-1, with D possibly TRBD1 on 6 matching bases. The germline V gene has CDR1 MDHEN and CDR2 SYDVKM. V was pared by 2 bases and J by 7 bases, with 11 bases between. This CDR3 is built from 13 residues. In DNA form, the CDR3 reads TGTGCCAGCAGTTTACCGATACAGGGTGAAGCTTTCTTT. Encoded protein: CASSLPIQGEAFF.